The clone carrying this T cell receptor beta chain was found once. As yet, its antigen is unknown. Some clones are missing from TCRdb's copy, which holds only in-frame ones; the method was immunoSEQ multiplex PCR. The sample shows 130,000 to 150,000 clones, about 92% of them seen only once. Per the germline V gene, CDR1 is LNHDA and CDR2 is SQIVND (reference sequence). V was cut by 3 bases and J by 0 bases, with 20 bases left in between. This CDR3 has 19 residues. This record comes from a study of T cell responses to AZD1222 COVID-19 vaccine. Study-level findings and limits: Mapped onto spike, vaccine-associated CD4 TCRs spanned it and were dominant at 160-218 and 743-854. As reported, nearly half of all spike-specific TCRs target variant regions that are unmutated. Spike-specific TCR breadth and depth both grew after two AZD1222 doses. There were mostly white British donors and more females than males, and clonal diversity was possibly underestimated.

The sequencing here drew on peripheral blood, taken 28 days after the second AZD1222 dose. This receptor was taken from an adult who received the AZD1222 COVID-19 vaccine. The chain couples TRBV19 to TRBJ1-4; perhaps TRBD1 as D (6 bases). CDR3 nucleotides: TGTGCCAGTAGTATTTGGACAGCCCTTAACCGCGCAACTAATGAAAAACTGTTTTTT. This sequence encodes CASSIWTALNRATNEKLFF.